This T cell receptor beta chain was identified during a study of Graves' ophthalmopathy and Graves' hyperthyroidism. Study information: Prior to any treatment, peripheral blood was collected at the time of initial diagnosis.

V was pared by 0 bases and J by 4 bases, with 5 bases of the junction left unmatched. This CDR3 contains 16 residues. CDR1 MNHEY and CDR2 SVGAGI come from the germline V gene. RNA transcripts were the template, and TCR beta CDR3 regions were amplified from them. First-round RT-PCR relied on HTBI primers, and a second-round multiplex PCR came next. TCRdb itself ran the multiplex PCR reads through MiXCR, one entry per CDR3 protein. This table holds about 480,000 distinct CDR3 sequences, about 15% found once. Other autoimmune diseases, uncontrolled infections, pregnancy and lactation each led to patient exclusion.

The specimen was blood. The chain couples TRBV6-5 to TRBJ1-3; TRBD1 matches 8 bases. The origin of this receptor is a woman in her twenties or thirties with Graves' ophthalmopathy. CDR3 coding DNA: TGTGCCAGCAGTTACTCGGTACAGGGGGGAGGAAACACCATATATTTT. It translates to CASSYSVQGGGNTIYF.